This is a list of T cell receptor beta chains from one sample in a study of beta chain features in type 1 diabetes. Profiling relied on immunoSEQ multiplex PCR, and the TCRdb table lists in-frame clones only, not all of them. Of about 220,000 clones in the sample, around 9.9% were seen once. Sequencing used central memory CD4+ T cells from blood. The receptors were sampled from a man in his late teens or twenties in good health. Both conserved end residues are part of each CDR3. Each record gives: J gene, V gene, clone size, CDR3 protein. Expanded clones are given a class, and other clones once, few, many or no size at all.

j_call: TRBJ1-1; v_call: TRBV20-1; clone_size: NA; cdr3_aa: CSASFRGGAFF
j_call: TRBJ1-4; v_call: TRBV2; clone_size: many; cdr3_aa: CASTNRGREKLFF
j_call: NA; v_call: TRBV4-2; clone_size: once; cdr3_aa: CASSQDGRDEQYF
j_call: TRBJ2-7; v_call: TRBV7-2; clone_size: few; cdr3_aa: CASSLGVADYEQYF
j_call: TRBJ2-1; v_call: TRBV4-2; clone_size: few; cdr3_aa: CASSQAGAGGGLGQFF
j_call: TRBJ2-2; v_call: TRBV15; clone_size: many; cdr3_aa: CATSRGRGGGPGTGELFF
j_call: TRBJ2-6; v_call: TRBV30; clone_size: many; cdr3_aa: CAWNSHSGANVLTF
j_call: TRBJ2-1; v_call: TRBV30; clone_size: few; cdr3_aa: CAWVGGTTSGSWTTEQFF
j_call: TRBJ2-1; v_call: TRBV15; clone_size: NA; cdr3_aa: CATSRTTGNEQFF
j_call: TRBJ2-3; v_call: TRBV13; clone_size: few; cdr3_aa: CASSLRLAGADTQYF